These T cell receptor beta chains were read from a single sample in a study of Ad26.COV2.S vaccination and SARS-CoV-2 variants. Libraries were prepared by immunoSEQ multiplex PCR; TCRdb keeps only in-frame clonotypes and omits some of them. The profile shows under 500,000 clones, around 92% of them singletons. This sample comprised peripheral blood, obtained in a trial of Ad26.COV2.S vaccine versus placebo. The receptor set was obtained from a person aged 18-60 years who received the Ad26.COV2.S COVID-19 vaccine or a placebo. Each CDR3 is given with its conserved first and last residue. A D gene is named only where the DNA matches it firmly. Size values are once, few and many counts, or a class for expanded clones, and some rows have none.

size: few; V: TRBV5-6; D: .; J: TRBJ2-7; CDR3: CASSSYRDGAYEQYF; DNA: TGTGCCAGCAGCTCCTATCGGGACGGCGCCTACGAGCAGTACTTC
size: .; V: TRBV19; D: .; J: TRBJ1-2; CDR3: CASSFTSATGIGYGYTF; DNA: TGTGCCAGTAGTTTCACGTCGGCCACAGGGATTGGCTATGGCTACACCTTC
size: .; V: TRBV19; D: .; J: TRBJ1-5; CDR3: CASSGGDYSNQPQHF; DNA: TGTGCCAGTAGTGGTGGGGATTATAGCAATCAGCCCCAGCATTTT
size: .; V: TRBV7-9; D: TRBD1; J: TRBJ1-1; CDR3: CASSPDRVNTEAFF; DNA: TGTGCCAGCAGCCCCGACAGGGTCAACACTGAAGCTTTCTTT
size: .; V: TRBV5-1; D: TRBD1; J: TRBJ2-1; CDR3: CASSLEDRANEQFF; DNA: TGCGCCAGCAGCTTGGAGGACAGGGCCAATGAGCAGTTCTTC
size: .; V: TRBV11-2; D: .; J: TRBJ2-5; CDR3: CASSLWGTRPETQYF; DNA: TGTGCCAGCAGCTTATGGGGGACCCGGCCAGAGACCCAGTACTTC
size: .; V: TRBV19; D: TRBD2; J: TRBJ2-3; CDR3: CASTKRLAGASETQYF; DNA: TGTGCCAGTACTAAAAGACTAGCGGGGGCGTCGGAGACGCAGTATTTT
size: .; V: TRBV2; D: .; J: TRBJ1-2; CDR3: CASSEAPGNYGYTF; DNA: TGTGCCAGCAGTGAAGCCCCGGGTAACTATGGCTACACCTTC
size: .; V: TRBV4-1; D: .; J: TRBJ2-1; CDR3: CASSQEWGGDEQFF; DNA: TGCGCCAGCAGCCAAGAATGGGGCGGGGATGAGCAGTTCTTC
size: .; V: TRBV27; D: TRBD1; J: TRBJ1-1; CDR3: CASRQGAFRTEAFF; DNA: TGTGCCAGTAGACAGGGGGCGTTTAGGACTGAAGCTTTCTTT
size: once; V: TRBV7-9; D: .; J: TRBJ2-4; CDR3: CASSPVGTGKNIQYF; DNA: TGTGCCAGCAGCCCAGTGGGCACAGGGAAAAACATTCAGTACTTC
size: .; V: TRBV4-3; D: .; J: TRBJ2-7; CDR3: CASSQEGGYEQYF; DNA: TGCGCCAGCAGCCAAGAGGGCGGCTACGAGCAGTACTTC
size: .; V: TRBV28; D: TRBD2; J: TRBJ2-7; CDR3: CASSYPAGGYEQYF; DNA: TGTGCCAGCAGTTACCCAGCGGGGGGCTACGAGCAGTACTTC
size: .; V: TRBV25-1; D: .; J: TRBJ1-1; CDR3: CASSELGTEMNTEAFF; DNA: TGTGCCAGCAGTGAATTGGGGACTGAGATGAACACTGAAGCTTTCTTT
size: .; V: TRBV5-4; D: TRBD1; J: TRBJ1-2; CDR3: CASSTPGQGYGYTF; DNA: TGTGCCAGCAGCACACCGGGACAGGGGTATGGCTACACCTTC
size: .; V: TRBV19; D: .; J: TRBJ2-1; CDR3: CASSIFMRGYNEQFF; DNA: TGTGCCAGTAGTATTTTTATGAGGGGATACAATGAGCAGTTCTTC
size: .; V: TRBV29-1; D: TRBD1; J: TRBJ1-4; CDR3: CSGSGGNQAGNEKLFF; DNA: TGCAGCGGCTCAGGGGGGAATCAAGCGGGTAATGAAAAACTGTTTTTT
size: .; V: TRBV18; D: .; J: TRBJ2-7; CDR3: CASSPDRRKLYEQYF; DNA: TGTGCCAGCTCGCCCGACAGGCGAAAACTCTACGAGCAGTACTTC
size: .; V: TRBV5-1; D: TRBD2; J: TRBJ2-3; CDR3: CASSLGLAGRTDTQYF; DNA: TGCGCCAGCAGCTTGGGGCTAGCGGGGCGCACAGATACGCAGTATTTT
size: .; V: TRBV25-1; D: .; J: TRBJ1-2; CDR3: CASSEPGRHGYTF; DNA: TGTGCCAGCAGTGAACCGGGTAGGCATGGCTACACCTTC
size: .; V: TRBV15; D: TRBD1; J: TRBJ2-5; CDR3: CATSSNTRDSQETQYF; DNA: TGTGCCACCAGCAGCAACACCCGGGACAGCCAAGAGACCCAGTACTTC
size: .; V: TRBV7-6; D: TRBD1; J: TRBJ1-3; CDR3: CASSSYPTGRSGNTIYF; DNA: TGTGCCAGCAGCTCCTACCCGACAGGGAGATCTGGAAACACCATATATTTT
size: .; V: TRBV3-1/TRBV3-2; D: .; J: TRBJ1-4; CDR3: CASSQTSGTPNEKLFF; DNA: TGTGCCAGCAGCCAAACATCCGGGACCCCTAATGAAAAACTGTTTTTT
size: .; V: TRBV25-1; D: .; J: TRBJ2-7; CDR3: CASSGPPYLEQYF; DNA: TGTGCCAGCAGTGGACCCCCGTATCTGGAGCAGTACTTC
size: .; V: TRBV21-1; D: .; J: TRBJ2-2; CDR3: CASSIGDRTGELFF; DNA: TGTGCCAGCAGCATAGGGGACCGGACCGGGGAGCTGTTTTTT
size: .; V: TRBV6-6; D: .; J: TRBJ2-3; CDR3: CASSYEQTRTDTQYF; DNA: TGTGCCAGCAGTTACGAACAGACTCGCACAGATACGCAGTATTTT
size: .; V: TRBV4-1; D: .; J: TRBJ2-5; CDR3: CASSQDRVRGETQYF; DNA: TGCGCCAGCAGCCAAGATCGGGTTAGGGGAGAGACCCAGTACTTC
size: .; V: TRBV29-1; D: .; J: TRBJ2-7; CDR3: CSATRGATSYEQYF; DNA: TGCAGCGCTACCAGGGGGGCCACCTCCTACGAGCAGTACTTC
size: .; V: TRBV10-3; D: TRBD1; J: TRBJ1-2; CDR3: CAMTNPDRERGYTF; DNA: TGTGCCATGACGAACCCGGACAGGGAGAGGGGCTACACCTTC
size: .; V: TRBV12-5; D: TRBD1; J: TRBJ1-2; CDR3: CASDTADRGNYGYTF; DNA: TGTGCTAGTGACACCGCGGACAGGGGTAACTATGGCTACACCTTC
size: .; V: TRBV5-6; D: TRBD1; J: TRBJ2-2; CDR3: CASSLAVLKQGAGGELFF; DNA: TGTGCCAGCAGCTTGGCCGTCCTCAAACAGGGGGCTGGCGGGGAGCTGTTTTTT
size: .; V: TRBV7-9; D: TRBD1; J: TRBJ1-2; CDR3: CASSLLDREAYGYTF; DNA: TGTGCCAGCAGCTTACTTGACAGGGAGGCCTATGGCTACACCTTC
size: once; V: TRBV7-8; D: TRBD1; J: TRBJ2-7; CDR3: CASSHIQGDKSYEQYF; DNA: TGTGCCAGCAGCCACATACAGGGGGACAAGTCCTACGAGCAGTACTTC
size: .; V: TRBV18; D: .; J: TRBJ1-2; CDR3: CASSPAGGITYGYTF; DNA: TGTGCCAGCTCACCAGCCGGGGGCATCACCTATGGCTACACCTTC
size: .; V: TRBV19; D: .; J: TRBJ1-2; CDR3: CASSPPIANYGYTF; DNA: TGTGCCAGTAGCCCACCGATAGCTAACTATGGCTACACCTTC
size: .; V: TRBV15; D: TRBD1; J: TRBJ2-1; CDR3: CATSRRDRAYNEQFF; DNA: TGTGCCACCAGCAGGAGGGACAGGGCCTACAATGAGCAGTTCTTC
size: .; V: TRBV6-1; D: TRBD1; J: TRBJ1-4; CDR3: CASSESGGREKLFF; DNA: TGTGCCAGCAGTGAATCAGGGGGAAGGGAAAAACTGTTTTTT
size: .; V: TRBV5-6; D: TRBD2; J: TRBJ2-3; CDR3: CASSSKIGLAGAVTDTQYF; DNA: TGTGCCAGCAGCTCGAAGATCGGACTAGCGGGGGCTGTCACAGATACGCAGTATTTT
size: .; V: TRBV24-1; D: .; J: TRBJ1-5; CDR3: CATSESGHFSNQPQHF; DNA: TGTGCCACCAGTGAATCGGGACACTTTAGCAATCAGCCCCAGCATTTT
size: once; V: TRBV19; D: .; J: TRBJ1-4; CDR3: CASSTQSYEKLFF; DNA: TGTGCCAGTAGTACACAGTCTTATGAAAAACTGTTTTTT
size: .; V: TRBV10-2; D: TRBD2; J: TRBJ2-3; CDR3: CASSGSGGQTSTDTQYF; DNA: TGCGCCAGCAGCGGTAGCGGGGGCCAAACTAGCACAGATACGCAGTATTTT
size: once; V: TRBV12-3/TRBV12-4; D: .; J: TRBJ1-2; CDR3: CASSLGPTYGYTF; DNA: TGTGCCAGCAGTTTGGGTCCAACCTATGGCTACACCTTC
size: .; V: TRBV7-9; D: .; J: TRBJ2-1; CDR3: CASSSIGNNEQFF; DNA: TGTGCCAGCAGCTCCATAGGGAACAATGAGCAGTTCTTC
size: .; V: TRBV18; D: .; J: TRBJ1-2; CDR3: CASSLTPGLLANYGYTF; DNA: TGTGCCAGCTCACTCACCCCTGGCCTATTAGCTAACTATGGCTACACCTTC
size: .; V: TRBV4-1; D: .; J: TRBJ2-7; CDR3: CASSQGRGAYEQYF; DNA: TGCGCCAGCAGCCAAGGGCGAGGAGCGTACGAGCAGTACTTC
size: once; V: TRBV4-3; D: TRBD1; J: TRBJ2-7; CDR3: CASSQEGTGTNEQYF; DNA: TGCGCCAGCAGCCAAGAGGGGACAGGTACGAATGAGCAGTACTTC
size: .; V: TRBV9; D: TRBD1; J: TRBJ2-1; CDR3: CASSVGVGQGANEQFF; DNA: TGTGCCAGCAGCGTAGGTGTGGGCCAGGGGGCAAATGAGCAGTTCTTC
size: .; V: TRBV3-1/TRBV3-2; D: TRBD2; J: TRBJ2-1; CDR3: CASSRGGGKNEQFF; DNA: TGTGCCAGCAGCCGAGGCGGGGGTAAAAATGAGCAGTTCTTC
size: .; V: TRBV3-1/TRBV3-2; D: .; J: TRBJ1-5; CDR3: CASSQAAEGQPQHF; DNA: TGTGCCAGCAGCCAAGCGGCAGAGGGTCAGCCCCAGCATTTT
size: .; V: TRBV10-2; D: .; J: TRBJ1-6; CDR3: CASSEFVQGSPLHF; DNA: TGCGCCAGCAGTGAGTTTGTCCAGGGATCACCCCTCCACTTT
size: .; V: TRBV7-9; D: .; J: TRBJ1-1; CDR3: CASSISTENTEAFF; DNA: TGTGCCAGCAGCATATCGACAGAGAACACTGAAGCTTTCTTT
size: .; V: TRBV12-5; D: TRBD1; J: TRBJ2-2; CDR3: CASGLRLIPGTGGRTGELFF; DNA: TGTGCTAGTGGTTTGCGCCTCATTCCCGGGACAGGGGGCCGCACCGGGGAGCTGTTTTTT
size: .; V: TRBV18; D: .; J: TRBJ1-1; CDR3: CASSPQGSTEAFF; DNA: TGTGCCAGCTCACCTCAGGGGTCCACTGAAGCTTTCTTT
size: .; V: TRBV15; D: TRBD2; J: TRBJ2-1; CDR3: CATSRTRTSLYNEQFF; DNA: TGTGCCACCAGCAGAACAAGGACTAGCCTCTACAATGAGCAGTTCTTC
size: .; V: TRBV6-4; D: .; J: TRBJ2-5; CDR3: CASSEAWGETQYF; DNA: TGTGCCAGCAGTGAGGCCTGGGGAGAGACCCAGTACTTC